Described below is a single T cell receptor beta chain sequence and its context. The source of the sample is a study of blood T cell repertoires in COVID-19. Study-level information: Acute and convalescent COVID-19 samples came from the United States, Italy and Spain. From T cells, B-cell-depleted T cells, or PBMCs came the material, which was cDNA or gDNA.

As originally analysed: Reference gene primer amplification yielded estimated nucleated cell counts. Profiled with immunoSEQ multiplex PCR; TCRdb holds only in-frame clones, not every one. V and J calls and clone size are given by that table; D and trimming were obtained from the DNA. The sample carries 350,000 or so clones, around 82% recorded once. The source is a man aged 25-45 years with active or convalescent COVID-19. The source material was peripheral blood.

The CDR3 sequence is CASRQGRGLAANTGELFF. Written as DNA, the CDR3 is TGTGCCAGCAGGCAAGGGAGAGGACTAGCGGCGAACACCGGGGAGCTGTTTTTT. The chain combines TRBV11-2 with TRBJ2-2; TRBD2 agrees at 10 bases. The germline CDR1 and CDR2 sequences are SGHAT and FQNNGV. The CDR3 loop spans 18 amino acids. The trim removed 6 bases at V and 0 bases at J, leaving 10 bases unmatched.